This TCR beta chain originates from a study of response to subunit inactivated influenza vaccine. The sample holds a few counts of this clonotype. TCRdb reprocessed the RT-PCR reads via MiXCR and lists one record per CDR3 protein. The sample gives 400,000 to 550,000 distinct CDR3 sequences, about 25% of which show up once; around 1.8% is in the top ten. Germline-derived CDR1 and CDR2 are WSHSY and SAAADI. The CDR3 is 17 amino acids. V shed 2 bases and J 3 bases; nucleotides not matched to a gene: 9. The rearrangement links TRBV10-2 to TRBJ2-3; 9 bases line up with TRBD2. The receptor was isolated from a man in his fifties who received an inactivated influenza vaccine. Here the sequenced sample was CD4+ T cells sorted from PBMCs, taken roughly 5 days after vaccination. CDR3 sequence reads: CASSEMRLAGSTDTQYF. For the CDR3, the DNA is TGCGCCAGCAGTGAGATGCGTCTAGCGGGGAGTACAGATACGCAGTATTTT.